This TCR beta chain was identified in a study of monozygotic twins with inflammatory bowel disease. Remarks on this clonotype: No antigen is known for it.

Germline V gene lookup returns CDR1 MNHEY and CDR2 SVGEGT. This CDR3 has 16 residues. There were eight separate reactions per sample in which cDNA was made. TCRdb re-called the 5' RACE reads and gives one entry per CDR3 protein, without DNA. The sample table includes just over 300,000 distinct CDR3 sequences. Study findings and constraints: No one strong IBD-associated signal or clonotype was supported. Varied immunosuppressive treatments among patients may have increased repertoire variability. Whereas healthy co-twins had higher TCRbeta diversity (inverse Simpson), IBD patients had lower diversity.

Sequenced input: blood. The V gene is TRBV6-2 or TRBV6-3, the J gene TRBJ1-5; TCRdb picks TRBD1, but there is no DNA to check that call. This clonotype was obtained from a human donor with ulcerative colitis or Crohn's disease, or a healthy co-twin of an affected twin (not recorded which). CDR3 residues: CASSSGGGYSNQPQHF.